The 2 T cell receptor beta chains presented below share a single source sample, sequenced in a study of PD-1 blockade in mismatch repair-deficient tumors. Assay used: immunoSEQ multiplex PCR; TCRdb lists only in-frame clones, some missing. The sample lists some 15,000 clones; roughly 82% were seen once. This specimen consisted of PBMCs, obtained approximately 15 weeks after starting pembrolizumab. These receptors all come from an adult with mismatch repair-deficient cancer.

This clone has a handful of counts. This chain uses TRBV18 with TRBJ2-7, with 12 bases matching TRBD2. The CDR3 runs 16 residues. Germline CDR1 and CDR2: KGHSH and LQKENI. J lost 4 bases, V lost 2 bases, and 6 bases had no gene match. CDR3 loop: CASSPSLAGGGYEQYF. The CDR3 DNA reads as TGTGCCAGCTCACCAAGTCTAGCGGGAGGGGGTTACGAGCAGTACTTC. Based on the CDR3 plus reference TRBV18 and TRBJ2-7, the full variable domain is NAGVMQNPRHLVRRRGQEARLRCSPMKGHSHVYWYRQLPEEGLKFMVYLQKENIIDESGMPKERFSAEFPKEGPSILRIQQVVRGDSAAYFCASSPSLAGGGYEQYFGPGTRLTVT.

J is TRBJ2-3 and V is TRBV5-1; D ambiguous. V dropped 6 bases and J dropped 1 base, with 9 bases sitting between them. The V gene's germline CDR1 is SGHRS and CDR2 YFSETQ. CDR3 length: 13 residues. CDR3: CASNSGGTDTQYF. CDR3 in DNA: TGCGCCAGCAACTCGGGTGGCACAGATACGCAGTATTTT. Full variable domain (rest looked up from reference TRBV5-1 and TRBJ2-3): KAGVTQTPRYLIKTRGQQVTLSCSPISGHRSVSWYQQTPGQGLQFLFEYFSETQRNKGNFPGRFSGRQFSNSRSEMNVSTLELGDSALYLCASNSGGTDTQYFGPGTRLTVL.